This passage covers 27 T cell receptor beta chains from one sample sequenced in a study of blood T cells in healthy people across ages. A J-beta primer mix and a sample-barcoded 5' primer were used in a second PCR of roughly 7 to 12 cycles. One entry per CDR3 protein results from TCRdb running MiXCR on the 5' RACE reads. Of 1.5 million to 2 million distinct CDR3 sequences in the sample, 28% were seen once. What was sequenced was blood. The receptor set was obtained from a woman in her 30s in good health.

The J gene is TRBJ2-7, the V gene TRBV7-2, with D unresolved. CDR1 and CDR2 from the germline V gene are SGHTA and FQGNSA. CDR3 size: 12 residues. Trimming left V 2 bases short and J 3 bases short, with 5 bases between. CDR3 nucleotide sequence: TGTGCCAGCAGCTTAAAAAACTACGAGCAGTACTTC. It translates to CASSLKNYEQYF.

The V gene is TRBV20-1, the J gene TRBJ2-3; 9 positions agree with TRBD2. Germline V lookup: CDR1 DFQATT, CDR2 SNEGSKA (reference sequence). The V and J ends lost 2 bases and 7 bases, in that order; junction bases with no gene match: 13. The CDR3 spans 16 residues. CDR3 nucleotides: TGCAGTGCTAGAACACGGACTAGCGCTGCCGGGTATACGCAGTATTTT. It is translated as CSARTRTSAAGYTQYF.

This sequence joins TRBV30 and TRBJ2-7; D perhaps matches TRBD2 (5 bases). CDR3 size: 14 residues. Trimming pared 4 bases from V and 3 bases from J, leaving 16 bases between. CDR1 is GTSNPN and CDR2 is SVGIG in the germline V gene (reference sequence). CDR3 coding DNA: TGTGCCTGGATGGGGAGCAGTAACGGCTACGAGCAGTACTTC. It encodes CAWMGSSNGYEQYF.

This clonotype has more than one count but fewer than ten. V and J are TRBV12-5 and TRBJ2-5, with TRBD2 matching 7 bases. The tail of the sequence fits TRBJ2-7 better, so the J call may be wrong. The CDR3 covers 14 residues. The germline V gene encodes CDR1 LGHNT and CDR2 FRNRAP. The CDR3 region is CASGLIREGYEQYF. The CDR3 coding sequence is TGTGCTAGTGGTTTAATCAGGGAGGGCTACGAGCAGTACTTC.

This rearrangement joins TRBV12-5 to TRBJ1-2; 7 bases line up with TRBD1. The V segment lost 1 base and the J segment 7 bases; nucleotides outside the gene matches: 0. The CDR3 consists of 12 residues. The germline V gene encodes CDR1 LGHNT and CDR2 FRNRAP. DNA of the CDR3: TGTGCTAGTGGTTTGGACAGGGGTGGCTACACCTTC. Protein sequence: CASGLDRGGYTF.

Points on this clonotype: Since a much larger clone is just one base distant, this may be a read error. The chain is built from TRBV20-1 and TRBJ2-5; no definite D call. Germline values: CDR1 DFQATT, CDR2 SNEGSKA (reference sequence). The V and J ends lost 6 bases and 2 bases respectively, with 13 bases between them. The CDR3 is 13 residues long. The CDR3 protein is CSAPGGEQETQYF. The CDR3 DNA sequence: TGCAGTGCCCCGGGTGGCGAACAAGAGACCCAGTACTTC.

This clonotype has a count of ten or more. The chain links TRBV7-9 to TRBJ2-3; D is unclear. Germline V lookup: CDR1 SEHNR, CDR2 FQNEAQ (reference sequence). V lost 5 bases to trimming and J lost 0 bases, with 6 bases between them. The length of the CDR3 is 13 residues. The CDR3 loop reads CASSADSTDTQYF. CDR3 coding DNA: TGTGCCAGCAGCGCCGACAGCACAGATACGCAGTATTTT.

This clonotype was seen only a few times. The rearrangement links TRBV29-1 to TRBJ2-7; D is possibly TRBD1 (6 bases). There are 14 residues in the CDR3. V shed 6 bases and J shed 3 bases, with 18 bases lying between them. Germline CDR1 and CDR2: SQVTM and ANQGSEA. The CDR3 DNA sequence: TGCAGCGTAGCTCCGGGACATGGGGACTACGAGCAGTACTTC. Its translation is CSVAPGHGDYEQYF.

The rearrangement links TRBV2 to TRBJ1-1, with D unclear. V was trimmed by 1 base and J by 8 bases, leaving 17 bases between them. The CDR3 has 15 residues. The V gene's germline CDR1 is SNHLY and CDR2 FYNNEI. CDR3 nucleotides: TGTGCCAGCAGTGAAGAGGAAACAGCCAACCCCGAAGCTTTCTTT. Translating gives CASSEEETANPEAFF.

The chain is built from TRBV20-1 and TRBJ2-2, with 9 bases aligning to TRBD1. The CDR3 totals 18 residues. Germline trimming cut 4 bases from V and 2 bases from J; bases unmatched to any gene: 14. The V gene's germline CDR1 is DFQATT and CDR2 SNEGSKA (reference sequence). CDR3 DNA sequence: TGCAGTGCTACCAGAGTGGGACAGGGAGGTTATAACACCGGGGAGCTGTTTTTT. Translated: CSATRVGQGGYNTGELFF.

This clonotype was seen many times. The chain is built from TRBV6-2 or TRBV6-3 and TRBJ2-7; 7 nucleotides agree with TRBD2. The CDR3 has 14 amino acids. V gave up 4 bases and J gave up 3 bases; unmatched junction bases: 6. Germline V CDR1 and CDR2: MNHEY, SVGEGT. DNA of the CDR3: TGTGCCAGCAGTTCTAGCGGCGCGAGCTACGAGCAGTACTTC. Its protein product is CASSSSGASYEQYF.

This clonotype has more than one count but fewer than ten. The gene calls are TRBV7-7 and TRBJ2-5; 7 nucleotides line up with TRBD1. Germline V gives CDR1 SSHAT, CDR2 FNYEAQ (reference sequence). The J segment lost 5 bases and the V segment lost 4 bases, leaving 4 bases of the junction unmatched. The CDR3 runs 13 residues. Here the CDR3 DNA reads TGTGCCAGCAGCTCGACAGGGATGGAGACCCAGTACTTC. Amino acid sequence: CASSSTGMETQYF. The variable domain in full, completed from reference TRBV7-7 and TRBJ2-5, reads GAGVSQSPRYKVTKRGQDVTLRCDPISSHATLYWYQQALGQGPEFLTYFNYEAQPDKSGLPSDRFSAERPEGSISTLTIQRTEQRDSAMYRCASSSTGMETQYFGPGTRLLVL.

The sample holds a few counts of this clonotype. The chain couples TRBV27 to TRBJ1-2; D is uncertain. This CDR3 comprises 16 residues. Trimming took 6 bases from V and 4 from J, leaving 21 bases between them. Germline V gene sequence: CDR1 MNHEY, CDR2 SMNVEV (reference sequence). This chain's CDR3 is CASSYLSTGIFYGYTF. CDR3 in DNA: TGTGCCAGCAGCTATTTATCGACGGGTATCTTCTATGGCTACACCTTC.

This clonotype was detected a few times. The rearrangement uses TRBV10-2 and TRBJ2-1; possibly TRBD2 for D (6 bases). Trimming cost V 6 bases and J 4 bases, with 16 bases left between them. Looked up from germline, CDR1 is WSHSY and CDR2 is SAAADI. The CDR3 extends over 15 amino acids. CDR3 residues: CASRDSYSGYNEQFF. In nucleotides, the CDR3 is TGCGCCAGCAGGGACTCCTATAGCGGATACAATGAGCAGTTCTTC.

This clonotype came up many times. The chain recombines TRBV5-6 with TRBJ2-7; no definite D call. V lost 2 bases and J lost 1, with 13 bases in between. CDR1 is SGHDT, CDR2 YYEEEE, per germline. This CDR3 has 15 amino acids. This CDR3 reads CASSFRGPSSYEQYF. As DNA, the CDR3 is TGTGCCAGCAGCTTCCGTGGGCCATCTTCCTACGAGCAGTACTTC. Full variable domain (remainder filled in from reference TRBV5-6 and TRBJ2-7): DAGVTQSPTHLIKTRGQQVTLRCSPKSGHDTVSWYQQALGQGPQFIFQYYEEEERQRGNFPDRFSGHQFPNYSSELNVNALLLGDSALYLCASSFRGPSSYEQYFGPGTRLTVT.

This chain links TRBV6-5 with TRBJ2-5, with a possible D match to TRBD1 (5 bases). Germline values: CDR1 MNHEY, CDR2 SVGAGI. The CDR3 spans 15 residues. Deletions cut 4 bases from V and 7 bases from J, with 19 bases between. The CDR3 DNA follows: TGTGCCAGCAGTTCAGGGAATAATGTTCGAGGGACCCAGTACTTC. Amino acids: CASSSGNNVRGTQYF.

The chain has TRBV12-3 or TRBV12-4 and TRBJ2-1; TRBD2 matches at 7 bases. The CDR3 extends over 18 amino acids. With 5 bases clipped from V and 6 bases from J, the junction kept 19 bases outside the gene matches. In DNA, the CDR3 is TGTGCCAGCAGTCGAAAAACGAGGGGACTATCCGTGGGCAATGAGCAGTTCTTC. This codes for CASSRKTRGLSVGNEQFF.

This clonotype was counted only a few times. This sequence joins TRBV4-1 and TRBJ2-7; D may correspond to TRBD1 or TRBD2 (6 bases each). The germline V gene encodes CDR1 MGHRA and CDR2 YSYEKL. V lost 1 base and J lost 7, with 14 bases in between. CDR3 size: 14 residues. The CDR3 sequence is CASSQGLRGEEQYF. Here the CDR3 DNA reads TGCGCCAGCAGCCAAGGTCTTAGGGGGGAGGAGCAGTACTTC.

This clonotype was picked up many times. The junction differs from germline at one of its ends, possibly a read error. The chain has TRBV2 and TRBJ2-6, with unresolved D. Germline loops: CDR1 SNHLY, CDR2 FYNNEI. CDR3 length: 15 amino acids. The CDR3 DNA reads TGTGCCAGCAGCGAAGGGTCCTCTGGGGCCAACGTCCTGACTTTC. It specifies CASSEGSSGANVLTF.

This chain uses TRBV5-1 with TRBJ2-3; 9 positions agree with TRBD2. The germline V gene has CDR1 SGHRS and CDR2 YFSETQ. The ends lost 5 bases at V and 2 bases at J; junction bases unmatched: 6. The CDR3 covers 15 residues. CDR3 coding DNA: TGCGCCAGCAGAAGAGCGGGAGGTACCACAGATACGCAGTATTTT. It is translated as CASRRAGGTTDTQYF.

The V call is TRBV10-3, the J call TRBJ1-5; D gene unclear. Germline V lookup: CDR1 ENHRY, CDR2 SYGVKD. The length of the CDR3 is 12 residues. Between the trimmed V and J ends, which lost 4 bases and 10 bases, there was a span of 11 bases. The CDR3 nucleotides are TGTGCCATCAGTGGCACCCAAGGTCCCCAGCATTTT. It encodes CAISGTQGPQHF.

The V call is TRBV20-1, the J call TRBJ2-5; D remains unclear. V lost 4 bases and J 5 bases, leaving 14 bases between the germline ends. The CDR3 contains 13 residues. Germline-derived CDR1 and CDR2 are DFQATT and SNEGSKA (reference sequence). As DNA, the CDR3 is TGCAGTGCTACTGGAGATCTTTGGGAGACCCAGTACTTC. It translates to CSATGDLWETQYF.

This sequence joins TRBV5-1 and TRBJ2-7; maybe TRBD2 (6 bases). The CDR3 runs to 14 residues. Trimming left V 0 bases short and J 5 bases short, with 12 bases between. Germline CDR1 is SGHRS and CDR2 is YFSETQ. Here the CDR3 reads CASSLALWGDEQYF. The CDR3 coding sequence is TGCGCCAGCAGCTTGGCCTTGTGGGGGGACGAGCAGTACTTC. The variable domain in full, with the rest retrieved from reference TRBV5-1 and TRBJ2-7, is KAGVTQTPRYLIKTRGQQVTLSCSPISGHRSVSWYQQTPGQGLQFLFEYFSETQRNKGNFPGRFSGRQFSNSRSEMNVSTLELGDSALYLCASSLALWGDEQYFGPGTRLTVT.

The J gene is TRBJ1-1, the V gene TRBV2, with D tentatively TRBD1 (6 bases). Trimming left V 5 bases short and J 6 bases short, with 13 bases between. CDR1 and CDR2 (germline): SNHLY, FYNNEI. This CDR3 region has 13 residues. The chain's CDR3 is CASSPGTWSEAFF. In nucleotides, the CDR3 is TGTGCCAGCAGTCCCGGGACATGGTCTGAAGCTTTCTTT. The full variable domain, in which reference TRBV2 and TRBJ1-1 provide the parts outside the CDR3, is EPEVTQTPSHQVTQMGQEVILRCVPISNHLYFYWYRQILGQKVEFLVSFYNNEISEKSEIFDDQFSVERPDGSNFTLKIRSTKLEDSAMYFCASSPGTWSEAFFGQGTRLTVV.

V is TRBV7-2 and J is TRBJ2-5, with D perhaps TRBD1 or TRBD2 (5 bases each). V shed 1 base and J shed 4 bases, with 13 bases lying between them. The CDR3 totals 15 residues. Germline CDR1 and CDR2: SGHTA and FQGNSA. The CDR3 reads CASSLDLGTPETQYF. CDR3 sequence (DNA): TGTGCCAGCAGCTTAGATCTAGGGACCCCAGAGACCCAGTACTTC.

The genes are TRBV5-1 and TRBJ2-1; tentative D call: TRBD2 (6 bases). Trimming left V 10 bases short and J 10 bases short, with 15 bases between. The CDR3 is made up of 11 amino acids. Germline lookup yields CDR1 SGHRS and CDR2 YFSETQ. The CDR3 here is CAGTLEGEQFF. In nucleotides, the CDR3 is TGCGCCGGCACCCTGGAGGGGGAGCAGTTCTTC.

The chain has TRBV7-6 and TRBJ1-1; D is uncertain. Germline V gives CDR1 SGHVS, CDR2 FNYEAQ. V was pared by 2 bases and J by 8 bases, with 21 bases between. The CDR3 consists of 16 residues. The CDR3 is CASSLYLEQMGSEAFF. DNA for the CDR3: TGTGCCAGCAGCTTATATTTGGAACAAATGGGATCGGAAGCTTTCTTT.